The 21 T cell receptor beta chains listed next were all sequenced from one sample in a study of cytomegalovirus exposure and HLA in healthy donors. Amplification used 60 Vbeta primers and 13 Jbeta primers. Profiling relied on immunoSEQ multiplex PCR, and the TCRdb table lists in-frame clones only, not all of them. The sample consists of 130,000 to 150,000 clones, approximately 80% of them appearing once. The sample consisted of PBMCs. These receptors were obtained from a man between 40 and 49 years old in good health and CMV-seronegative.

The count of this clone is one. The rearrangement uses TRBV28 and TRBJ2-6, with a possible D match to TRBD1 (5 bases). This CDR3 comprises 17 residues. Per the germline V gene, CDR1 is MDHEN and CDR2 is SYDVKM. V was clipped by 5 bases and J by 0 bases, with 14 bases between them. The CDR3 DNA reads TGTGCCAGCAGTCCCCGCCAGGGCCTCTCTGGGGCCAACGTCCTGACTTTC. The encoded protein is CASSPRQGLSGANVLTF.

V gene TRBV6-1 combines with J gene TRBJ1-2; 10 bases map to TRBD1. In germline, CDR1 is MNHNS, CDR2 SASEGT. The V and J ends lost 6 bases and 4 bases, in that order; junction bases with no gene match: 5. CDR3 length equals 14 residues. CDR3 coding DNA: TGTGCCAGCAGCTCCGGGACAGGGGCCTATGGCTACACCTTC. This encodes CASSSGTGAYGYTF.

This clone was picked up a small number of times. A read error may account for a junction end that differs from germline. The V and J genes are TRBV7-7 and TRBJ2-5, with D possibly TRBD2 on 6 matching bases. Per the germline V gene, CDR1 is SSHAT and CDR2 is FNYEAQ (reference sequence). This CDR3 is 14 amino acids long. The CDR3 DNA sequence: TGTGCTAGCAGCTTATCGGCAGGAGGGGAGACCCAGTACTTC. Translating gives CASSLSAGGETQYF.

CDR3 nucleotide sequence: TGTGCCAGTAGTTCCCCCTTCCCCGGGACAGGGCCTGGCTACACCTTC. This codes for CASSSPFPGTGPGYTF. The chain combines TRBV19 with TRBJ1-2; 9 bases align to TRBD1. The CDR3 totals 16 residues. The trim removed 5 bases at V and 7 bases at J, leaving 14 bases unmatched. Germline lookup yields CDR1 LNHDA and CDR2 SQIVND (reference sequence).

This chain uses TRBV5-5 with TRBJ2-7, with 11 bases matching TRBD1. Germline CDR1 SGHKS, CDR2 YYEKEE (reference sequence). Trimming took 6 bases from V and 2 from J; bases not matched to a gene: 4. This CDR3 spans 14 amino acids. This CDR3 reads CASMPGQGAYEQYF. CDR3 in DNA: TGTGCCAGCATGCCGGGACAGGGGGCCTACGAGCAGTACTTC.

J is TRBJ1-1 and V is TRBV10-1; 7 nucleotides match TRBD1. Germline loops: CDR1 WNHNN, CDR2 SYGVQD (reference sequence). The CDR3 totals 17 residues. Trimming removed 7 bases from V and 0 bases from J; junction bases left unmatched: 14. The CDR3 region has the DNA TGCGCCAGCAACCACGACTTCGACAGGGTCATGAACACTGAAGCTTTCTTT. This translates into CASNHDFDRVMNTEAFF.

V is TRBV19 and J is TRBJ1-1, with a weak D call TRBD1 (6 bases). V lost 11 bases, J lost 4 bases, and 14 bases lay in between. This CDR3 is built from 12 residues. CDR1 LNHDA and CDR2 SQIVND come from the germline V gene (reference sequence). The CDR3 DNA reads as TGTGCCGCCAAGGACAGCCTCACTGAAGCTTTCTTT. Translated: CAAKDSLTEAFF. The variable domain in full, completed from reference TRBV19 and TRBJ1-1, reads DGGITQSPKYLFRKEGQNVTLSCEQNLNHDAMYWYRQDPGQGLRLIYYSQIVNDFQKGDIAEGYSVSREKKESFPLTVTSAQKNPTAFYLCAAKDSLTEAFFGQGTRLTVV.

The CDR3 sequence is CASSLAAGGNSPLHF. CDR3 DNA sequence: TGTGCCAGCAGCTTAGCGGCAGGGGGTAATTCACCCCTCCACTTT. The gene calls are TRBV7-9 and TRBJ1-6; 7 nucleotides align to TRBD1. This CDR3 is built from 15 residues. Germline-derived CDR1 and CDR2 are SEHNR and FQNEAQ (reference sequence). With V trimmed by 0 bases and J by 6 bases, 2 bases remained unmatched.

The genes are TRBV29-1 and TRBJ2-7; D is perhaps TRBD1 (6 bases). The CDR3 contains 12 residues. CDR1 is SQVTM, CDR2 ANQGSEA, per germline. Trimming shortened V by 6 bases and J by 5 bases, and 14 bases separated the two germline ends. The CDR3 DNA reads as TGCAGCGTCCTCGGGACAATCAACGAGCAGTACTTC. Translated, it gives CSVLGTINEQYF.

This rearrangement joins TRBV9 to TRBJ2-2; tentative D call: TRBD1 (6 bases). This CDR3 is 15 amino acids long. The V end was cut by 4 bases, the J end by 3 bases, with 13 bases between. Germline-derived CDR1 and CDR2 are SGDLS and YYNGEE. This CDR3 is CASSPRQADTGELFF. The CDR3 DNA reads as TGTGCCAGCAGCCCCCGACAGGCTGACACCGGGGAGCTGTTTTTT.

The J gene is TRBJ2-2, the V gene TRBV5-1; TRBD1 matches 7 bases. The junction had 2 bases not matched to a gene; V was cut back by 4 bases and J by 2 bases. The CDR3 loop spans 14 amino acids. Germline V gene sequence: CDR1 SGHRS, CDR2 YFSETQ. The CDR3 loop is CASSGQANTGELFF. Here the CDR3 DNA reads TGCGCCAGCAGCGGACAGGCCAACACCGGGGAGCTGTTTTTT.

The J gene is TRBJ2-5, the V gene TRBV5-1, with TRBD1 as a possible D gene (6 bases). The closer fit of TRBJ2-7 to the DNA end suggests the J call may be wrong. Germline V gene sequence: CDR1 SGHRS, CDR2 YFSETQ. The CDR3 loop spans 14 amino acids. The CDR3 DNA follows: TGCGCCAGCAGCCTAAGCAGGGGATCGGGCGAGCAGTACTTC. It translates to CASSLSRGSGEQYF.

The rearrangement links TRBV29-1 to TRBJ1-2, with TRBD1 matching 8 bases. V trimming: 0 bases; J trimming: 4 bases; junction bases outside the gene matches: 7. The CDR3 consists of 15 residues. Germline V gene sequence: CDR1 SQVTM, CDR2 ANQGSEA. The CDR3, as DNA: TGCAGCGTTGAAGAAGGAACAGGGGGTGGCTATGGCTACACCTTC. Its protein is CSVEEGTGGGYGYTF.

The CDR3 coding sequence is TGTGCCAGCAGCTTAGATTGGGGGAGGGACACCATATATTTT. Protein sequence: CASSLDWGRDTIYF. The rearrangement links TRBV7-6 to TRBJ1-3; TRBD1 might be the D (5 bases). V gave up 1 base and J gave up 8 bases, with 12 bases separating them. Germline CDR1 SGHVS, CDR2 FNYEAQ. The CDR3 is made up of 14 amino acids.

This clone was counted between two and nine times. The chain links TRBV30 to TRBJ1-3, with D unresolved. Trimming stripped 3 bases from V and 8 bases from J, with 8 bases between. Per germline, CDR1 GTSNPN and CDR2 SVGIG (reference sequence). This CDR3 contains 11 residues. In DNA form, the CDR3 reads TGTGCCTGGAGGCAGAGGGACACCATATATTTT. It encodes CAWRQRDTIYF.

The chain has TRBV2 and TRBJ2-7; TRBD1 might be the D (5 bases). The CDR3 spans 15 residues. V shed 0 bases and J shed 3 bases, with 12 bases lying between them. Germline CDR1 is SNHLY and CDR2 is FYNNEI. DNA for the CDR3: TGTGCCAGCAGTGAAGCGGAGACAGAGTACTACGAGCAGTACTTC. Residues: CASSEAETEYYEQYF.

The CDR3 is CASSLVPSGGAQDTQYF. The DNA for the CDR3 is TGTGCCAGCAGCTTAGTTCCTAGCGGGGGCGCACAAGATACGCAGTATTTT. The chain recombines TRBV7-2 with TRBJ2-3; 10 bases map to TRBD2. The CDR3 consists of 17 residues. CDR1 and CDR2 from the germline V gene are SGHTA and FQGNSA. V shed 1 base, J shed 5 bases, and the junction held 9 bases outside the gene matches. Full variable domain (rest looked up from reference TRBV7-2 and TRBJ2-3): GAGVSQSPSNKVTEKGKDVELRCDPISGHTALYWYRQSLGQGLEFLIYFQGNSAPDKSGLPSDRFSAERTGGSVSTLTIQRTQQEDSAVYLCASSLVPSGGAQDTQYFGPGTRLTVL.

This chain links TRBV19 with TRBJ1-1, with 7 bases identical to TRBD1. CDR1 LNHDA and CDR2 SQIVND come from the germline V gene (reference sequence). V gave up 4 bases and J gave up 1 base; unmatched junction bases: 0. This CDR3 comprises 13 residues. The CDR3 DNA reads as TGTGCCAGTAGTAGACAGGGGAACACTGAAGCTTTCTTT. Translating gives CASSRQGNTEAFF.

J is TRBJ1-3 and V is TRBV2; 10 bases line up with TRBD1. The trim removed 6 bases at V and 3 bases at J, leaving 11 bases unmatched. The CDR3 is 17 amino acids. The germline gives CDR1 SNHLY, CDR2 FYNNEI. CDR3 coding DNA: TGTGCCAGCAGCGGGAGACAGGGGGCGACGGTTGGAAACACCATATATTTT. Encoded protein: CASSGRQGATVGNTIYF.

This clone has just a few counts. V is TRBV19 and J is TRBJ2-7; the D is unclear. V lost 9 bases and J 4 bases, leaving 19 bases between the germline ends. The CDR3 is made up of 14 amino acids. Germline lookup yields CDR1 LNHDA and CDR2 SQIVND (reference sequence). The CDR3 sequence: CASKVDNGGYEQYF. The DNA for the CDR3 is TGTGCCAGCAAGGTTGACAACGGTGGGTACGAGCAGTACTTC.

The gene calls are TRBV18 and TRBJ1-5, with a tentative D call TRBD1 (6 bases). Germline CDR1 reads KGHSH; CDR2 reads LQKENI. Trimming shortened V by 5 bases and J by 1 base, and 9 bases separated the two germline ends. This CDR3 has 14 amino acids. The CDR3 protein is CASSGGASNQPQHF. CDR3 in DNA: TGTGCCAGCTCAGGGGGGGCAAGCAATCAGCCCCAGCATTTT.